The entry that follows covers one T cell receptor beta chain sequence. Per the authors' pipeline: The assay estimated nucleated cells by amplifying reference gene primers. Produced via immunoSEQ multiplex PCR; TCRdb's table is partial and in-frame only. D and trimming come from the DNA, and the V and J calls and clone size come from that table. The table lists a few hundred thousand clones, around 86% of them singletons. The CDR3 consists of 15 residues. Germline CDR1 is KGHSH and CDR2 is LQKENI. Trimming removed 2 bases at V and 3 bases at J, with 13 bases between. This specimen comes from a study of blood T cell repertoires in COVID-19. Study context: The study drew acute and convalescent COVID-19 samples from the United States, Italy and Spain. The analysed material was cDNA or gDNA that came from T cells, B-cell-depleted T cells, or PBMCs.

The V gene is TRBV18, the J gene TRBJ1-2, with a weak D call TRBD1 (5 bases). The receptor comes from a woman between 50 and 59 years old with acute or convalescent COVID-19. The specimen sequenced was peripheral blood. This CDR3 reads CASSPFRVQDYGYTF. Written as DNA, the CDR3 is TGTGCCAGCTCACCATTCAGGGTTCAGGACTATGGCTACACCTTC. Based on the CDR3 plus reference TRBV18 and TRBJ1-2, the full variable domain is NAGVMQNPRHLVRRRGQEARLRCSPMKGHSHVYWYRQLPEEGLKFMVYLQKENIIDESGMPKERFSAEFPKEGPSILRIQQVVRGDSAAYFCASSPFRVQDYGYTFGSGTRLTVV.